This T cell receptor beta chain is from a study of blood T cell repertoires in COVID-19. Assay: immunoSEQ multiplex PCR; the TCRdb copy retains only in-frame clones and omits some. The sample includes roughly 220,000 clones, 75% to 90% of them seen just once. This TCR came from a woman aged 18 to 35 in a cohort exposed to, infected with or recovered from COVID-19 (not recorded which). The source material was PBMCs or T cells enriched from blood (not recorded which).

The CDR3 spells CASGKGSNTEAFF. In DNA, the CDR3 is TGTGCCAGCGGGAAGGGGTCGAACACTGAAGCTTTCTTT. The V and J genes are TRBV6-5 and TRBJ1-1; possibly TRBD1 for D (5 bases). The CDR3 runs 13 residues. Looked up from germline, CDR1 is MNHEY and CDR2 is SVGAGI. Deletions cut 8 bases from V and 1 base from J, with 11 bases between.